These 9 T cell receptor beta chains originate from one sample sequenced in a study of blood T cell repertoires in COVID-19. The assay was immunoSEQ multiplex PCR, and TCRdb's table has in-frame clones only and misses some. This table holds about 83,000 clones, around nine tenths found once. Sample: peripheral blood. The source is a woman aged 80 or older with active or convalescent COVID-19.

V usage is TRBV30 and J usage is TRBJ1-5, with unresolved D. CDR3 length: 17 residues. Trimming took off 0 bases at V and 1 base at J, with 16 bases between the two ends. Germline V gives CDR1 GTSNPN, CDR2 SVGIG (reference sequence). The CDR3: CAWSVRGWDLSNQPQHF. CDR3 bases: TGTGCCTGGAGTGTACGAGGGTGGGATCTGAGCAATCAGCCCCAGCATTTT.

CDR3 loop: CASSPSSSTKEKLFF. The CDR3 DNA sequence: TGTGCCAGCTCACCATCAAGCTCGACAAAAGAAAAACTGTTTTTT. This chain connects TRBV18 to TRBJ1-4; D remains ambiguous. The CDR3 totals 15 residues. Trimming took 2 bases from V and 8 from J, leaving 15 bases between them. Germline V gene lookup returns CDR1 KGHSH and CDR2 LQKENI.

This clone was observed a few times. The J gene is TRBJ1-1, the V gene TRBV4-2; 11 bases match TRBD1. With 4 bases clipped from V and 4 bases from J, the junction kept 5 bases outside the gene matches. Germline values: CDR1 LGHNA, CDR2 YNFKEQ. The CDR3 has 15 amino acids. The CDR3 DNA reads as TGTGCCAGCAGCCCAAGGACAGGGGGCGTCACTGAAGCTTTCTTT. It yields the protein CASSPRTGGVTEAFF.

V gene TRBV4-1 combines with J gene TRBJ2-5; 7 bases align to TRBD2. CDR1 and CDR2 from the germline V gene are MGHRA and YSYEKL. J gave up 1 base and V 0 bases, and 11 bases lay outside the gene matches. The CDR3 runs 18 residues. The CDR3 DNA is TGCGCCAGCAGCCAAGATCGCGGGGGACTACCCACCCAAGAGACCCAGTACTTC. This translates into CASSQDRGGLPTQETQYF.

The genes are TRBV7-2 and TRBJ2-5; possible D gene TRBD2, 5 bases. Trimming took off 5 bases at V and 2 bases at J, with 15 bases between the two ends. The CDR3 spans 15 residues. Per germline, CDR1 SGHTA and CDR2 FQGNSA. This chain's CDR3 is CASSIPSGIQETQYF. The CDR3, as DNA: TGTGCCAGCAGCATACCCAGCGGCATACAAGAGACCCAGTACTTC.

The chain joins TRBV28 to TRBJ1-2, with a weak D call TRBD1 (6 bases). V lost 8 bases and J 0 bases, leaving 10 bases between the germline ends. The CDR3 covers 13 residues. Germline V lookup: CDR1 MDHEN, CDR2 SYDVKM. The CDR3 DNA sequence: TGTGCCAGCGAAACAGGGACTAACTATGGCTACACCTTC. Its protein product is CASETGTNYGYTF.

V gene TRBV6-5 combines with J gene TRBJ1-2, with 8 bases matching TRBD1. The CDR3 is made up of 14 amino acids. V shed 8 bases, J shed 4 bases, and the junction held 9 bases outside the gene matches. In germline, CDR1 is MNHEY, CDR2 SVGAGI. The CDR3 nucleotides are TGTGCCAGCCTCGGACAGGGTGGTAGCTATGGCTACACCTTC. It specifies CASLGQGGSYGYTF.

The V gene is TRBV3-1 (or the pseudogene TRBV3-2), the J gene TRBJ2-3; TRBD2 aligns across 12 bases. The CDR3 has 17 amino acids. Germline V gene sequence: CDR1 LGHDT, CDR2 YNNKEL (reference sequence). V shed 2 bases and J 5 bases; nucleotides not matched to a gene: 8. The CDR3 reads CASSQLLAGGSRDTQYF. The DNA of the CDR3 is TGTGCCAGCAGCCAACTACTAGCGGGGGGCTCCCGAGATACGCAGTATTTT.

CDR3 protein: CASSSQGAENQPQHF. The CDR3 nucleotides read TGTGCCAGCAGCTCACAGGGGGCGGAAAATCAGCCCCAGCATTTT. The rearrangement uses TRBV7-9 and TRBJ1-5; 9 nucleotides agree with TRBD1. The V gene end was trimmed by 4 bases and the J gene end by 4 bases; junction bases not matched to a gene: 5. CDR1 and CDR2 from the germline V gene are SEHNR and FQNEAQ (reference sequence). The CDR3 runs 15 residues.